This T cell receptor (beta chain) was recovered during a study of blood T cell repertoires in COVID-19 (TCRdb year 2020). Broadly, across the study: Samples covering the acute and convalescent phases of COVID-19 were provided by collaborators in the United States, Italy and Spain. The material from the prospective study consisted of cDNA or gDNA derived from T cells, B-cell-depleted T cells, or PBMCs. HLA class I and class II types, where available, came from metadata supplied by the sample provider rather than from assay-based typing. The dataset comprised deeply sampled blood TCRbeta repertoires from subjects exposed to, actively infected with, or recovered from COVID-19. Samples came from the ongoing ImmuneRACE study (first 160 participants) plus 1,254 subjects from 6 global collaborators. A freely available public database, intended as a resource for researchers studying the immune response to SARS-CoV-2, is where the repertoires were released. Sample metadata almost always included a de-identified subject ID, COVID-19 status, age in years and sex. Points the paper makes about the study in general: How much clinical and demographic metadata was included differed by source and by participant, and the metadata was provided uncurated.

TCRbeta CDR3 regions were amplified from genomic DNA using the immunoSEQ Assay, a bias-controlled multiplex PCR. Concerning the study's data processing: The number of nucleated cells in each sample was estimated from the amplification of reference gene primers within the assay. To quantify the absolute abundance of each unique TCRbeta CDR3 rearrangement, sequence reads were collapsed and filtered. For each sample, productive Simpson clonality was calculated as the square root of Simpson's diversity index across productive rearrangements. Held by TCRdb, this immuneACCESS table contains in-frame sequences only and omits some clones. Under half of the omission traces to an unresolved V gene where checked; the cause of the rest is unknown. V and J calls and clone size follow that table, whereas D and trimming were derived from the DNA. Present in this sample are 150,000 to 200,000 clones, over 80% of which were seen just once. Together, the top ten hold 5.2% of the sample.

Each collaborating institution followed its own protocols to collect whole blood in K2EDTA tubes. For TCRbeta analysis, collaborators shipped samples as frozen whole blood, isolated PBMCs, or DNA extracted from either of those sample types. The CDR3 starts with the cysteine, ends with the phenylalanine, and has 12 residues. Just the 36-base CDR3 DNA is kept, in frame starting at base 1. Sequences LGHNA (CDR1) and YNFKEQ (CDR2) are obtained from the germline V gene. The V end loses 8 bases and the J end loses 4 bases, and a stretch of 11 bases separates them. With regard to this clone: This clone's antigen is unknown. No base qualities exist here, and no much larger clone lies one base off it.

Here the chain combines TRBV4-2 and TRBJ1-2; the D gene assignment is ambiguous. This TCR was sampled from a woman in her twenties or thirties with acute or convalescent COVID-19. Sequencing used peripheral blood. This receptor has the CDR3 CASLEQSYGYTF. The base sequence is TGTGCCAGCCTCGAGCAATCCTATGGCTACACCTTC.